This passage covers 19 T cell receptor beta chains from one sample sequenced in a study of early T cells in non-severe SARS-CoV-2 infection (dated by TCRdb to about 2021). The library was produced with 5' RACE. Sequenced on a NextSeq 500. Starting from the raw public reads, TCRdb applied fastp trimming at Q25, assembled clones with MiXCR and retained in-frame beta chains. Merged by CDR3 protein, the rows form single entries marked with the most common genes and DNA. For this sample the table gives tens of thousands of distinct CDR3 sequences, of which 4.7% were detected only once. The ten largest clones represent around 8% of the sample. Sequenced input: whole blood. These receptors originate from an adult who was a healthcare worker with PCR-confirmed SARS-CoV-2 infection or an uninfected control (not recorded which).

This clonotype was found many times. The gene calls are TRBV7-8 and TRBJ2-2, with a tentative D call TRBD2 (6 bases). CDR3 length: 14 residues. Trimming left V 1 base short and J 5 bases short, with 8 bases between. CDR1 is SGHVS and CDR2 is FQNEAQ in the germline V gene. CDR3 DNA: TGTGCCAGCAGCTTAGGTCGGGGGACCGGGGAGCTGTTTTTT. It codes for CASSLGRGTGELFF.

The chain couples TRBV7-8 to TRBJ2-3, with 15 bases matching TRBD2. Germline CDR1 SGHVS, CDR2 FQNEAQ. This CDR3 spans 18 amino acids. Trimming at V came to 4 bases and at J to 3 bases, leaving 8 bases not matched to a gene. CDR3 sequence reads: CASSSLRGTSGGTDTQYF. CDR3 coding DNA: TGTGCCAGCAGCTCACTTAGAGGGACTAGCGGGGGGACAGATACGCAGTATTTT.

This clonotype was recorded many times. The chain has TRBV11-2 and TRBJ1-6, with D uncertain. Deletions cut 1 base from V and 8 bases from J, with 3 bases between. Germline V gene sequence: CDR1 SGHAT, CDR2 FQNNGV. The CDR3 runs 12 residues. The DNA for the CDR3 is TGTGCCAGCAGCTTAGGCCATTCACCCCTCCACTTT. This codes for CASSLGHSPLHF.

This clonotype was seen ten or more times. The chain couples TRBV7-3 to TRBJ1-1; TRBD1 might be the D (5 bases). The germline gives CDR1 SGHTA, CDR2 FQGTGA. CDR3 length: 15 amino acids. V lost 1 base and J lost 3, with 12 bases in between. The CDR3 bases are TGTGCCAGCAGCTTAAATACGATAGGGGACACTGAAGCTTTCTTT. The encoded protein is CASSLNTIGDTEAFF.

The CDR3 DNA is TGCAGCGTTCTCGTCCAGGGGGCTATCACTGAAGCTTTCTTT. This encodes CSVLVQGAITEAFF. The rearrangement joins TRBV29-1 to TRBJ1-1; 8 bases match TRBD1. The CDR3 loop spans 14 amino acids. The V gene end was trimmed by 5 bases and the J gene end by 4 bases; junction bases not matched to a gene: 9. Per germline, CDR1 SQVTM and CDR2 ANQGSEA. The entire variable domain, with the rest obtained from reference TRBV29-1 and TRBJ1-1, is as follows: SAVISQKPSRDICQRGTSLTIQCQVDSQVTMMFWYRQQPGQSLTLIATANQGSEATYESGFVIDKFPISRPNLTFSTLTVSNMSPEDSSIYLCSVLVQGAITEAFFGQGTRLTVV.

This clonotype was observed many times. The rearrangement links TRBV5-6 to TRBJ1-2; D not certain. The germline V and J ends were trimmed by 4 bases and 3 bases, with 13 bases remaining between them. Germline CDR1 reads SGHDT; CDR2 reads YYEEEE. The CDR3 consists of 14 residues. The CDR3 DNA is TGTGCCAGCAGCCCGACACGGCTCGACTATGGCTACACCTTC. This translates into CASSPTRLDYGYTF.

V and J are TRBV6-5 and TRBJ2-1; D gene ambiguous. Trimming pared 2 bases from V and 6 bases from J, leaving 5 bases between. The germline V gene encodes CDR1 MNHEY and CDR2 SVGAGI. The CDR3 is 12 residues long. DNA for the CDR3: TGTGCCAGCAGTTACGGGGTCAATGAGCAGTTCTTC. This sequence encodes CASSYGVNEQFF.

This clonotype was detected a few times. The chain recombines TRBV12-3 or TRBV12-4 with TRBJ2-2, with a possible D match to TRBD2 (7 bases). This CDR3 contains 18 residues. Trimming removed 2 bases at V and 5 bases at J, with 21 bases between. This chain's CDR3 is CASSLTRGAGVRTGELFF. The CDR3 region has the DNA TGTGCCAGCAGTTTAACCCGGGGGGCAGGGGTTCGAACCGGGGAGCTGTTTTTT.

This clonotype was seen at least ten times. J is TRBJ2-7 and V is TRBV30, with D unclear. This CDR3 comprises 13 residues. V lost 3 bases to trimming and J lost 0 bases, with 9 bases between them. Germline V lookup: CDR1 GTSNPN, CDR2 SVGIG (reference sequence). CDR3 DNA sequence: TGTGCCTGGAGAAAACAGAGCTCCTACGAGCAGTACTTC. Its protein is CAWRKQSSYEQYF.

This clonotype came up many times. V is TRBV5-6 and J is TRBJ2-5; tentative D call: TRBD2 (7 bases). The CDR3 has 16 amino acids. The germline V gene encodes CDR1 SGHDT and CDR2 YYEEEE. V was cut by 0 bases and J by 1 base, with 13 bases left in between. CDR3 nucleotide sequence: TGTGCCAGCAGCTTGGCAGGGCGGGGGCCCCAAGAGACCCAGTACTTC. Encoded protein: CASSLAGRGPQETQYF.

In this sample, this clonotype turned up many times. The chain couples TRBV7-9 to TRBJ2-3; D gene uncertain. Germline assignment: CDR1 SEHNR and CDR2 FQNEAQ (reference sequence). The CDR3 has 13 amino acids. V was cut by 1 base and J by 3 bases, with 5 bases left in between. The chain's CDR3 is CASSLGRTDTQYF. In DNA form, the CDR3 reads TGTGCCAGCAGCTTAGGTCGTACAGATACGCAGTATTTT.

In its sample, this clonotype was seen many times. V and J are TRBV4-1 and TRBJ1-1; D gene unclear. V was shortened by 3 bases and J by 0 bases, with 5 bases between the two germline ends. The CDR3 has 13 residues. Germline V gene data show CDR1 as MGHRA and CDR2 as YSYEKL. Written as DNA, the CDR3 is TGCGCCAGCAGCCACGGCTTGAACACTGAAGCTTTCTTT. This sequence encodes CASSHGLNTEAFF.

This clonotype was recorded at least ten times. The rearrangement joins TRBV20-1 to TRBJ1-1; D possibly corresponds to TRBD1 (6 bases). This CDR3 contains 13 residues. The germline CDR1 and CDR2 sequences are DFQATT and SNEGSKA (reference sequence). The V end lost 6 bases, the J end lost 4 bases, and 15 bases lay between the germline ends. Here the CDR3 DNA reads TGCAGTGCAAATCAGGGGAGAGGCACTGAAGCTTTCTTT. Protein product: CSANQGRGTEAFF.

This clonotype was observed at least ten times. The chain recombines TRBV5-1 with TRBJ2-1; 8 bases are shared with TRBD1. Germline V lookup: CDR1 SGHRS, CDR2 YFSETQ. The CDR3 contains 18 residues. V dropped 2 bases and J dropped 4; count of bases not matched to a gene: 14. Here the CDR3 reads CASSLLGQGAPGYNEQFF. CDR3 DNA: TGCGCCAGCAGCTTACTAGGACAGGGAGCCCCGGGGTACAATGAGCAGTTCTTC.

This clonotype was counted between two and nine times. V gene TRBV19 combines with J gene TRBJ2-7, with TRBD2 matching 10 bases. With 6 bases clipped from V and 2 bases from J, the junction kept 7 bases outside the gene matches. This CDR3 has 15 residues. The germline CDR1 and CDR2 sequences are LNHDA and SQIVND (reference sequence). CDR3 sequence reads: CASSPLAGATYEQYF. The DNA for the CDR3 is TGTGCCAGTAGCCCGCTAGCGGGGGCTACCTACGAGCAGTACTTC. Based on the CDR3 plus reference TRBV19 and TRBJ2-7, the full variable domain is DGGITQSPKYLFRKEGQNVTLSCEQNLNHDAMYWYRQDPGQGLRLIYYSQIVNDFQKGDIAEGYSVSREKKESFPLTVTSAQKNPTAFYLCASSPLAGATYEQYFGPGTRLTVT.

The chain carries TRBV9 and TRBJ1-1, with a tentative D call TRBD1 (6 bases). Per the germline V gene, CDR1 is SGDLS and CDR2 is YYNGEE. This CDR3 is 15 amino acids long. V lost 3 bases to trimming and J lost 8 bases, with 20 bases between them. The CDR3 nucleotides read TGTGCCAGCAGCGCAAATCCGGACAGCCGTGGAGAAGCTTTCTTT. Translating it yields CASSANPDSRGEAFF.

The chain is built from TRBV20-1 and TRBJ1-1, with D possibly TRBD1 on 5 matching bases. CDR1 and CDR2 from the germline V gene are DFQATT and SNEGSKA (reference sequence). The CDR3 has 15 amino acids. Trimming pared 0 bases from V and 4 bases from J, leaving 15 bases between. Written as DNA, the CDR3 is TGCAGTGCTAGAGATAATAGGGGCCTGAGCACTGAAGCTTTCTTT. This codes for CSARDNRGLSTEAFF.

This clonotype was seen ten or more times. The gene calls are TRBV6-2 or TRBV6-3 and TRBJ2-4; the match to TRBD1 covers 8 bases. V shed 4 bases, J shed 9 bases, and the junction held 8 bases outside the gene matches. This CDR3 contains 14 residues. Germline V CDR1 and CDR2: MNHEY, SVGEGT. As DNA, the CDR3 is TGTGCCAGCAGTTGGACCGCCCAGGGGGCCATTCAGTACTTC. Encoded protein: CASSWTAQGAIQYF.

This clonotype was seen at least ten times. The CDR3 DNA follows: TGTGCCAGCAGCCCGGGGTATAATTCACCCCTCCACTTT. Protein: CASSPGYNSPLHF. This chain connects TRBV11-2 to TRBJ1-6; D remains unclear. CDR1 SGHAT and CDR2 FQNNGV come from the germline V gene. Trimming took 5 bases from V and 4 from J, leaving 6 bases between them. The CDR3 runs 13 residues.